This T cell receptor beta chain was profiled in a study of control samples from healthy donors and cancer patients (dated by TCRdb to the early 2020s). The CDR3 holds 12 amino acids from the cysteine to the phenylalanine. The kept DNA is CDR3 alone, 36 bases in frame from the first base. The germline V end is reduced by 6 bases and the J end by 8 bases; junction bases left unmatched: 7. As encoded in the germline V gene, CDR1 is SQVTM while CDR2 is ANQGSEA. Comment on this clone: Its binding antigen is unknown.

Libraries were built with the immunoSEQ multiplex PCR assay. TCRdb provides this immuneACCESS table in a form limited to in-frame rearrangements. Some clones are lacking; in checked studies, under half of them reflect an unresolved V gene, and why the rest are absent is not known. The sample table on file contains about 200,000 clones. The ten largest clones take up approximately 2.2% of the sample. The TCR sequence derives from a woman in her twenties or thirties in good health. The V and J segments used are TRBV29-1 and TRBJ1-2, and TRBD1 aligns with 9 junction nucleotides. Sequencing was performed on blood. DNA sequence: TGCAGCGTCGCCGGACAGGGGATAGGCTACACCTTC. Its protein product is CSVAGQGIGYTF.